The entry below describes one T cell receptor beta chain. What it recognizes is unknown. This entry is derived from a study of blood T cells in healthy people across ages. Across the study: Template switching caught about one barcoded beta molecule for each two T cells. The study, taken as a whole, reports: Whereas aged donors had fewer naive CD4+ cells, long-lived donors had more of them and higher diversity. Investigators treated diversity estimates from one million T cells as underestimates.

The authors ran a second PCR of roughly 6 to 12 cycles using a sample-barcoded 5' primer and a J-beta primer mix. TCRdb analysed the 5' RACE reads with MiXCR anew, one entry per CDR3 protein. Among about a million distinct CDR3 sequences listed, under 50% were seen once. Trimming removed 6 bases at V and 8 bases at J, with 11 bases between. Germline CDR1 MDHEN, CDR2 SYDVKM. This CDR3 has 12 amino acids. Every sample yielded at least 6 million isolated PBMCs. This TCR was sampled from a man aged 25-45 years in good health. Sequencing was done on a sample of blood. This chain links TRBV28 with TRBJ2-1; D uncertain. The CDR3 nucleotides are TGTGCCAGCAGCATAATAGGTGATGAGCAGTTCTTC. Protein product: CASSIIGDEQFF. The variable domain in full, with the rest retrieved from reference TRBV28 and TRBJ2-1, is DVKVTQSSRYLVKRTGEKVFLECVQDMDHENMFWYRQDPGLGLRLIYFSYDVKMKEKGDIPEGYSVSREKKERFSLILESASTNQTSMYLCASSIIGDEQFFGPGTRLTVL.